The 8 T cell receptor beta chains below all came from one sample that was sequenced in a study of cytomegalovirus exposure and HLA in healthy donors. PCR was performed using 60 Vbeta and 13 Jbeta primers. Measured with immunoSEQ multiplex PCR; TCRdb has only the in-frame clones, and not every one. The sample lists 90,000 to 150,000 clones; around 77% were seen once. The sample was PBMCs. These receptor sequences come from a man younger than 30 in good health and CMV-seropositive.

The rearrangement uses TRBV5-8 and TRBJ1-6, with 10 nucleotides matching TRBD1. CDR1 and CDR2 (germline): SGHTS, YDEGEE. The CDR3 totals 14 residues. Trimming took 5 bases from V and 10 from J; bases not matched to a gene: 6. In DNA, the CDR3 is TGTGCCAGCAGTCGACAGGGGGCGAAGTCACCCCTCCACTTT. Translated, it gives CASSRQGAKSPLHF.

V is TRBV2 and J is TRBJ1-5; possibly TRBD1 for D (5 bases). Germline CDR1 and CDR2: SNHLY and FYNNEI. Trimming removed 4 bases at V and 3 bases at J, with 16 bases between. The CDR3 runs to 16 residues. CDR3 amino acids: CASSVARTGNNQPQHF. The CDR3 DNA sequence: TGTGCCAGCAGTGTCGCTCGAACAGGAAACAATCAGCCCCAGCATTTT. The full variable domain, rest sourced from reference TRBV2 and TRBJ1-5, is EPEVTQTPSHQVTQMGQEVILRCVPISNHLYFYWYRQILGQKVEFLVSFYNNEISEKSEIFDDQFSVERPDGSNFTLKIRSTKLEDSAMYFCASSVARTGNNQPQHFGDGTRLSIL.

The chain combines TRBV28 with TRBJ1-3; 7 bases map to TRBD1. V was pared by 7 bases and J by 2 bases, with 5 bases of the junction left unmatched. Germline CDR1 is MDHEN and CDR2 is SYDVKM. The CDR3 consists of 14 residues. Here the CDR3 DNA reads TGTGCCAGCAAGAAAGGGGGCACTGGAAACACCATATATTTT. Translation: CASKKGGTGNTIYF.

This clone has just a few counts. The chain uses TRBV6-6 and TRBJ1-6, with 8 bases matching TRBD1. CDR3 length: 16 amino acids. The V and J ends lost 1 base and 7 bases, in that order; junction bases with no gene match: 6. Per germline, CDR1 MNHNY and CDR2 SVGAGI (reference sequence). The CDR3 DNA is TGTGCCAGCAGTTACTTTGGACAGGGATTCAATTCACCCCTCCACTTT. It codes for CASSYFGQGFNSPLHF.

The rearrangement uses TRBV2 and TRBJ1-1; D is possibly TRBD1 (5 bases). Germline values: CDR1 SNHLY, CDR2 FYNNEI. The CDR3 runs to 13 residues. The ends were cut back, 5 bases at V and 4 bases at J, with 11 bases in the middle. The CDR3 bases are TGTGCCAGCAGTCAGGGTTGGAGCACTGAAGCTTTCTTT. Its translation is CASSQGWSTEAFF. The whole variable domain, remainder taken from reference TRBV2 and TRBJ1-1, is EPEVTQTPSHQVTQMGQEVILRCVPISNHLYFYWYRQILGQKVEFLVSFYNNEISEKSEIFDDQFSVERPDGSNFTLKIRSTKLEDSAMYFCASSQGWSTEAFFGQGTRLTVV.

This sequence joins TRBV7-2 and TRBJ1-2; 8 bases match TRBD1. The V gene's germline CDR1 is SGHTA and CDR2 FQGNSA. CDR3 length: 15 residues. After removal of 5 bases from V and 7 bases from J, the junction contained 12 bases not matched to a gene. In DNA, the CDR3 is TGTGCCAGCAGCCCGAGTGGACAGGGAAGTTCTGGCTACACCTTC. Encoded protein: CASSPSGQGSSGYTF.

The J gene is TRBJ2-1, the V gene TRBV15; unclear D gene. Trimming removed 0 bases at V and 6 bases at J, with 3 bases between. The germline gives CDR1 LNHNV, CDR2 YYDKDF (reference sequence). The CDR3 loop spans 12 amino acids. The CDR3 nucleotides read TGTGCCACCAGCAGAGATCGCAATGAGCAGTTCTTC. Its translation is CATSRDRNEQFF.

The chain couples TRBV14 to TRBJ1-6; D is unclear. Germline lookup yields CDR1 SGHDN and CDR2 FVKESK. This CDR3 contains 18 residues. Trimming cost V 1 base and J 0 bases, with 13 bases left between them. CDR3: CASSQGVLGSSYNSPLHF. CDR3 nucleotide sequence: TGTGCCAGCAGCCAAGGGGTTCTAGGGAGCTCCTATAATTCACCCCTCCACTTT.